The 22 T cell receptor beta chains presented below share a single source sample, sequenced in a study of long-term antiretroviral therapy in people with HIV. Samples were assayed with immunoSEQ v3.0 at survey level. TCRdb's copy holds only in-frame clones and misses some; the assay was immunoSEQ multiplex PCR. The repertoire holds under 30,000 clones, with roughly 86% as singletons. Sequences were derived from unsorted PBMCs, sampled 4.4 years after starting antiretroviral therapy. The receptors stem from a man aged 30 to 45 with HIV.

CDR3: CASSIVRSGGNQPQHF. As DNA, the CDR3 is TGTGCCAGTAGTATAGTTAGGTCAGGGGGTAATCAGCCCCAGCATTTT. This chain links TRBV19 with TRBJ1-5; 7 bases line up with TRBD1. Trimming removed 1 base from V and 4 bases from J; junction bases left unmatched: 7. The V gene's germline CDR1 is LNHDA and CDR2 SQIVND (reference sequence). The length of the CDR3 is 16 residues. Full variable domain (outside the CDR3, taken from reference TRBV19 and TRBJ1-5): DGGITQSPKYLFRKEGQNVTLSCEQNLNHDAMYWYRQDPGQGLRLIYYSQIVNDFQKGDIAEGYSVSREKKESFPLTVTSAQKNPTAFYLCASSIVRSGGNQPQHFGDGTRLSIL.

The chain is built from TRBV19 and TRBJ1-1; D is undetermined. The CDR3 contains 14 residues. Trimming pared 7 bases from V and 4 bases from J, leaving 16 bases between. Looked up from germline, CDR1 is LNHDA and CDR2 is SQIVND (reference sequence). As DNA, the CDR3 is TGTGCCAGTAACGTTCCCGGGCCCCTCACTGAAGCTTTCTTT. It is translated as CASNVPGPLTEAFF.

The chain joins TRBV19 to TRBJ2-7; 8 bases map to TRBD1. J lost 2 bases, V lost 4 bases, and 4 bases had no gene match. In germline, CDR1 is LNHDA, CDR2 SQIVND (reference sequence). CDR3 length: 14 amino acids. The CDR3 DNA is TGTGCCAGTAGTAGACCGGGACAGGCCTACGAGCAGTACTTC. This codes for CASSRPGQAYEQYF.

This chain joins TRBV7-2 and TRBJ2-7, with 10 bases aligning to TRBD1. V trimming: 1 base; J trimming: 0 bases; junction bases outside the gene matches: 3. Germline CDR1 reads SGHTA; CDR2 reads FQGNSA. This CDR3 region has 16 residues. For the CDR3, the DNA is TGTGCCAGCAGCTTAGGGGGACAGGGGATCTCCTACGAGCAGTACTTC. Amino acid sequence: CASSLGGQGISYEQYF.

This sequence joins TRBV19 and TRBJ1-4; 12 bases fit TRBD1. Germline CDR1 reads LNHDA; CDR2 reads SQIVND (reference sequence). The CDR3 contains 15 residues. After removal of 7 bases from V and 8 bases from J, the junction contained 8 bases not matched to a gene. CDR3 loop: CASTRDGTGGEKLFF. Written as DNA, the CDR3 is TGTGCCAGTACCCGGGACGGGACAGGGGGCGAAAAACTGTTTTTT.

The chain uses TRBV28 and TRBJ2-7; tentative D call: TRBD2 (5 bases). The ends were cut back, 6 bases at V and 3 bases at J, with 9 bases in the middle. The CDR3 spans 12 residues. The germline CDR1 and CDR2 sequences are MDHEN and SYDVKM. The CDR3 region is CASRGESYEQYF. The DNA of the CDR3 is TGTGCCAGCAGGGGAGAAAGCTACGAGCAGTACTTC.

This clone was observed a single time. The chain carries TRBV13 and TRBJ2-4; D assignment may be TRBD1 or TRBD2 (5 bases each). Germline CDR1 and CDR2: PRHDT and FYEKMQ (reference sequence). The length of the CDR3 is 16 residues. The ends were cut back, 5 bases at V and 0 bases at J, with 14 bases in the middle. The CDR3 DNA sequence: TGTGCCAGCAGCCAAAACACAGGACTAGCCAAAAACATTCAGTACTTC. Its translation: CASSQNTGLAKNIQYF.

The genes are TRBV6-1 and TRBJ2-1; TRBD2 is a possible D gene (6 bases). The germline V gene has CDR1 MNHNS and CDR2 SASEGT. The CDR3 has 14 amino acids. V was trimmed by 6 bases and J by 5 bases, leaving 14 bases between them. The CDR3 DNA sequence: TGTGCCAGCAGGGACCTGGGGGGAAACAATGAGCAGTTCTTC. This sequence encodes CASRDLGGNNEQFF.

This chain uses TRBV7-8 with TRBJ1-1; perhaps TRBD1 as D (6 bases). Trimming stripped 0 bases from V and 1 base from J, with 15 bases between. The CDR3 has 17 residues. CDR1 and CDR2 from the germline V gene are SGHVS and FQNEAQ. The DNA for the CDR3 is TGTGCCAGCAGCTTAGCCCTAATTGGACAGACGAACACTGAAGCTTTCTTT. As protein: CASSLALIGQTNTEAFF.

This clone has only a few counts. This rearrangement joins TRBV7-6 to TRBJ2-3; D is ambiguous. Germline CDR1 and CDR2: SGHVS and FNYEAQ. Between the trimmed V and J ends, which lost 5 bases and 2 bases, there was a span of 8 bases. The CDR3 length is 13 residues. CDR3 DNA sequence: TGTGCCAGCAGCCCAACCTCCACAGATACGCAGTATTTT. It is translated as CASSPTSTDTQYF.

The CDR3 sequence: CASSFGQYYEQYF. The CDR3 DNA sequence: TGTGCCAGCAGCTTCGGACAGTATTACGAGCAGTACTTC. V gene TRBV5-8 combines with J gene TRBJ2-7; D is perhaps TRBD1 (6 bases). The CDR3 runs 13 residues. Trimming took 2 bases from V and 4 from J, leaving 10 bases between them. Germline CDR1 and CDR2: SGHTS and YDEGEE.

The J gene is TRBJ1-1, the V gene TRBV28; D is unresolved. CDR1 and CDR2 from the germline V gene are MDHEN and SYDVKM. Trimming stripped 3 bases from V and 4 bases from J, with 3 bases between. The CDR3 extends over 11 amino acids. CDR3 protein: CASSFFTEAFF. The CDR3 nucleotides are TGTGCCAGCAGTTTTTTCACTGAAGCTTTCTTT.

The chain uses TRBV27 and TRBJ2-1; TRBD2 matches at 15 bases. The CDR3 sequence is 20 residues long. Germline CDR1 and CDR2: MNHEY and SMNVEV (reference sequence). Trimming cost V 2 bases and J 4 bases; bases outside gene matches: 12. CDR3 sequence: CASSLGRGGLAGGHYNEQFF. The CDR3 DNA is TGTGCCAGCAGTTTAGGCCGGGGGGGACTAGCGGGGGGACATTACAATGAGCAGTTCTTC.

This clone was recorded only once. DNA for the CDR3: TGTGCCAGCACCCGGGACAGTCCTTTTGTGGCTTTCTTT. This gives the protein CASTRDSPFVAFF. This sequence joins TRBV2 and TRBJ1-1; 7 bases map to TRBD1. CDR3 size: 13 residues. With 7 bases clipped from V and 11 bases from J, the junction kept 13 bases outside the gene matches. Germline-derived CDR1 and CDR2 are SNHLY and FYNNEI.

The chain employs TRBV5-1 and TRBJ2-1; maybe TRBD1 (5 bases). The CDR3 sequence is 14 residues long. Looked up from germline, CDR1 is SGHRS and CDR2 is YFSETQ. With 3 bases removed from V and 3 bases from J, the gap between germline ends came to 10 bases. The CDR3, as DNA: TGCGCCAGCAGCTCTGACAGCAGCTACAATGAGCAGTTCTTC. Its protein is CASSSDSSYNEQFF.

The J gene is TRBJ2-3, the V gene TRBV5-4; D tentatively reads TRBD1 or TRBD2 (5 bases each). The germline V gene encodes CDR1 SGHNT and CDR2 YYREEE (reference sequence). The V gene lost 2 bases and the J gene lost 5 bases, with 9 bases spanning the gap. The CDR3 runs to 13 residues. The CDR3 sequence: CASSLNGGDTQYF. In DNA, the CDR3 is TGTGCCAGCAGCTTAAATGGGGGAGATACGCAGTATTTT.

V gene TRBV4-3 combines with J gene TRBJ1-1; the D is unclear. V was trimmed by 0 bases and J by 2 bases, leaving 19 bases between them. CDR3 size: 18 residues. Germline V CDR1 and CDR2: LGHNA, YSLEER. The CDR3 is CASSQDLRGPRDNTEAFF. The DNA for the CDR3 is TGCGCCAGCAGCCAAGATCTCAGAGGGCCCCGCGATAACACTGAAGCTTTCTTT.

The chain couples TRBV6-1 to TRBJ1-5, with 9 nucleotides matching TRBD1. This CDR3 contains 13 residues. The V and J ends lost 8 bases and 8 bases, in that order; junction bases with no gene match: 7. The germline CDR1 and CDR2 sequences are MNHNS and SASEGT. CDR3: CASGRDRAEPQHF. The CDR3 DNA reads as TGTGCCAGCGGAAGGGACAGGGCGGAGCCCCAGCATTTT.

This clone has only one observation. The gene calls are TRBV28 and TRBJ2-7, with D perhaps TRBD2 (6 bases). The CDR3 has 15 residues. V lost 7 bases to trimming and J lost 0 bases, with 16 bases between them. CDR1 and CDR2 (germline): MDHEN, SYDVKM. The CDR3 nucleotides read TGTGCCAGCACCATGTTACCGGGAGTCTCCTACGAGCAGTACTTC. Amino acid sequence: CASTMLPGVSYEQYF.

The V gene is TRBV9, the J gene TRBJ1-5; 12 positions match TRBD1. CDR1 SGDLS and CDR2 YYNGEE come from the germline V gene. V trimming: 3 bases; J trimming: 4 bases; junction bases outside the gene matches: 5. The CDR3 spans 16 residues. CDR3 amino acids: CASSEGGQGANQPQHF. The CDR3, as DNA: TGTGCCAGCAGCGAAGGGGGACAGGGGGCTAATCAGCCCCAGCATTTT.

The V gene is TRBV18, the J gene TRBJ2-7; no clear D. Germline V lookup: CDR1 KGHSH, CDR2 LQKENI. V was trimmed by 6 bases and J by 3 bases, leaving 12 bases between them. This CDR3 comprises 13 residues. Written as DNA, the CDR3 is TGTGCCAGCTCGCCCGGGTTGAGCTACGAGCAGTACTTC. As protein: CASSPGLSYEQYF.

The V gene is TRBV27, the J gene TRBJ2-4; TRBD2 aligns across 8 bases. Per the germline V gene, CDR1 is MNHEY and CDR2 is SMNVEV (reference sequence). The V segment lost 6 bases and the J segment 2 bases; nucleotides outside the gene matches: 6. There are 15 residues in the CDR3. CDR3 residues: CASSSTGGSKNIQYF. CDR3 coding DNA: TGTGCCAGCAGCTCTACGGGGGGGTCCAAAAACATTCAGTACTTC.